This T cell receptor (beta chain) is drawn from a study of blood T cell repertoires in COVID-19. The overall study: Material from acute and convalescent COVID-19 was sourced from the United States, Italy and Spain. The analysed material was cDNA or gDNA that came from T cells, B-cell-depleted T cells, or PBMCs.

In the authors' workflow: Counts of nucleated cells, estimated from reference gene primer amplification, were obtained. TCRdb keeps only in-frame clones here, not all; method: immunoSEQ multiplex PCR. D and trimming were read from the DNA, whereas the V and J calls and clone size are those reported in that table. The data hold tens of thousands of clones, with 86% observed a single time. CDR1 is LGHNA, CDR2 YNFKEQ, per germline. With V trimmed by 2 bases and J by 3 bases, 5 bases remained unmatched. This CDR3 comprises 18 residues. The sequence derives from a young man with acute or convalescent COVID-19. Sequenced material: peripheral blood. The genes are TRBV4-2 and TRBJ2-3, with 16 bases that match TRBD2. The CDR3 region is CASSQRGLAGGQTDTQYF. CDR3 nucleotides: TGTGCCAGCAGCCAAAGGGGACTAGCGGGAGGGCAAACAGATACGCAGTATTTT.